This T cell receptor (beta chain) emerged from a study of tumor-infiltrating lymphocytes in primary liver carcinoma. The researchers produced TCR beta cDNA from approximately 550 ng total RNA with a constant-region primer. The TCR beta library was amplified through three nested multiplex PCR rounds in a modified ARM-PCR procedure. TCRdb reanalysed the multiplex PCR reads using MiXCR and keeps one entry per CDR3 protein. The sample shows just under 95,000 distinct CDR3 sequences, about 70% of them seen only once. As for this clonotype: One end of the junction fails to match germline, which may point to a read error.

Scientists recovered RNA and DNA together from around 20-30 mg of unsorted bulk tissue. Source material: tumor-adjacent normal liver tissue. This sequence was found in a man aged 40-49 years with primary liver carcinoma and hepatitis B virus infection.

The CDR3 here is CTSSPEGFFTEAFF. The DNA for the CDR3 is TGTACTAGCAGCCCGGAGGGGTTTTTCACTGAAGCCTTCTTT. This sequence joins TRBV5-4 and TRBJ1-1; tentative D call: TRBD1 (5 bases). Germline CDR1 SGHNT, CDR2 YYREEE (reference sequence). The CDR3 has 14 residues. Filled out from reference TRBV5-4 and TRBJ1-1, the complete variable domain reads ETGVTQSPTHLIKTRGQQVTLRCSSQSGHNTVSWYQQALGQGPQFIFQYYREEENGRGNFPPRFSGLQFPNYSSELNVNALELDDSALYLCTSSPEGFFTEAFFGQGTRLTVV.